Below are 17 T cell receptor beta chains sequenced from a single sample in a study of a mutant IDH1 vaccine in newly diagnosed glioma. Time point: baseline, week 1 (first vaccination visit). The treatment is: pre-vaccination baseline after standard-of-care therapy. Some clones are missing from TCRdb's copy, which holds only in-frame ones; the method was immunoSEQ multiplex PCR. In the table there are around 89,000 clones, around 82% of which are singletons. The sequenced sample was PBMCs, obtained from a glioma patient treated with radiotherapy, temozolomide or both. These receptors were collected from a woman aged 50 to 60 with glioma.

V is TRBV6-6 and J is TRBJ1-1, with 10 bases identical to TRBD1. V shed 2 bases and J 1 base; nucleotides not matched to a gene: 1. The germline V gene has CDR1 MNHNY and CDR2 SVGAGI (reference sequence). The length of the CDR3 is 15 residues. The CDR3 coding sequence is TGTGCCAGCAGTTACCGACAGGGGGCGAACACTGAAGCTTTCTTT. This codes for CASSYRQGANTEAFF.

The V gene is TRBV5-6, the J gene TRBJ1-1, with 10 bases matching TRBD1. The junction had 7 bases not matched to a gene; V was cut back by 4 bases and J by 7 bases. The CDR3 is 14 residues long. Looked up from germline, CDR1 is SGHDT and CDR2 is YYEEEE. Written as DNA, the CDR3 is TGTGCCAGCAGCGCAAGACAGGGGGCCGGTGAAGCTTTCTTT. Its protein product is CASSARQGAGEAFF.

This clone has only a few counts. V usage is TRBV7-9 and J usage is TRBJ1-6; tentatively, D is TRBD1 (6 bases). The germline V and J ends were trimmed by 4 bases and 7 bases, with 14 bases remaining between them. CDR1 SEHNR and CDR2 FQNEAQ come from the germline V gene (reference sequence). The CDR3 runs 15 residues. CDR3 residues: CASSSTQGGNSPLHF. CDR3 sequence (DNA): TGTGCCAGCAGCTCCACACAGGGTGGGAATTCACCCCTCCACTTT.

V usage is TRBV7-8 and J usage is TRBJ1-6, with a possible D match to TRBD1 (5 bases). The CDR3 contains 16 residues. Germline lookup yields CDR1 SGHVS and CDR2 FQNEAQ. The V end lost 1 base, the J end lost 0 bases, and 7 bases lay between the germline ends. The CDR3 loop reads CASSLVGASYNSPLHF. CDR3 DNA sequence: TGTGCCAGCAGCTTAGTTGGGGCCTCCTATAATTCACCCCTCCACTTT. Based on the CDR3 plus reference TRBV7-8 and TRBJ1-6, the full variable domain is GAGVSQSPRYKVAKRGQDVALRCDPISGHVSLFWYQQALGQGPEFLTYFQNEAQLDKSGLPSDRFFAERPEGSVSTLKIQRTQQEDSAVYLCASSLVGASYNSPLHFGNGTRLTVT.

This clone was counted between two and nine times. V and J are TRBV30 and TRBJ1-5, with D hard to call. The CDR3 contains 13 residues. Trimming left V 2 bases short and J 7 bases short, with 12 bases between. Germline lookup yields CDR1 GTSNPN and CDR2 SVGIG (reference sequence). The CDR3 is CAWSTRSSQPQHF. In DNA, the CDR3 is TGTGCCTGGAGTACCCGATCTAGCCAGCCCCAGCATTTT.

The J gene is TRBJ2-3, the V gene TRBV10-1; D gene uncertain. Germline loops: CDR1 WNHNN, CDR2 SYGVQD (reference sequence). CDR3 length: 14 amino acids. The V end was cut by 3 bases, the J end by 5 bases, with 12 bases between. The CDR3 coding sequence is TGCGCCAGCAGTGATTATAAGGGTAGAGATACGCAGTATTTT. This translates into CASSDYKGRDTQYF.

V is TRBV19 and J is TRBJ2-7, with TRBD1 matching over 7 bases. V lost 5 bases to trimming and J lost 4 bases; unmatched junction nucleotides: 2. Germline loops: CDR1 LNHDA, CDR2 SQIVND (reference sequence). The CDR3 covers 12 residues. CDR3 nucleotide sequence: TGTGCCAGTAGTTGGGGACAGTACGAGCAGTACTTC. It codes for CASSWGQYEQYF.

This chain uses TRBV27 with TRBJ1-1; the D is unclear. Looked up from germline, CDR1 is MNHEY and CDR2 is SMNVEV (reference sequence). CDR3 length equals 15 residues. V was trimmed by 3 bases and J by 0 bases, leaving 11 bases between them. The CDR3 sequence: CASSFAYHMNTEAFF. The DNA for the CDR3 is TGTGCCAGCAGTTTCGCTTACCATATGAACACTGAAGCTTTCTTT.

The CDR3 sequence is CASSLGNGGYQPQHF. The CDR3 DNA is TGTGCCAGCAGCTTAGGTAACGGGGGGTATCAGCCCCAGCATTTT. This chain links TRBV7-9 with TRBJ1-5, with a weak D call TRBD1 (5 bases). V was trimmed by 1 base and J by 5 bases, leaving 12 bases between them. The CDR3 has 15 residues. The germline gives CDR1 SEHNR, CDR2 FQNEAQ (reference sequence).

This clone appeared a few times. This CDR3 is CASSERGGLAGPTGELFF. As DNA, the CDR3 is TGTGCCAGCAGTGAAAGGGGGGGACTAGCGGGACCCACCGGGGAGCTGTTTTTT. V gene TRBV2 combines with J gene TRBJ2-2, with 13 bases identical to TRBD2. This CDR3 has 18 residues. Per the germline V gene, CDR1 is SNHLY and CDR2 is FYNNEI. V was pared by 2 bases and J by 4 bases, with 7 bases of the junction left unmatched.

V usage is TRBV19 and J usage is TRBJ2-5, with 9 bases fitting TRBD1. V lost 6 bases to trimming and J lost 5 bases; unmatched junction nucleotides: 10. The CDR3 runs 15 residues. Germline V gene sequence: CDR1 LNHDA, CDR2 SQIVND (reference sequence). DNA for the CDR3: TGTGCCAGTAGCAGAATTACAGGGGGCGGTGAGACCCAGTACTTC. As protein: CASSRITGGGETQYF.

The chain recombines TRBV6-6 with TRBJ2-7; the D gene is possibly TRBD1 (6 bases). Germline values: CDR1 MNHNY, CDR2 SVGAGI (reference sequence). This CDR3 contains 16 residues. V shed 2 bases and J shed 2 bases, with 16 bases lying between them. The CDR3, as DNA: TGTGCCAGCAGTTACCTACCCCAGACAGGTACCTACGAGCAGTACTTC. It translates to CASSYLPQTGTYEQYF.

The CDR3 bases are TGTGCCATCAGGGCGGACATAATAACCGAGCAGTACTTC. It specifies CAIRADIITEQYF. This chain joins TRBV10-3 and TRBJ2-7; tentative D call: TRBD1 (5 bases). Trimming left V 6 bases short and J 6 bases short, with 15 bases between. The CDR3 is 13 amino acids. Germline V gene data show CDR1 as ENHRY and CDR2 as SYGVKD.

This chain uses TRBV7-3 with TRBJ2-7; 10 bases are a match to TRBD1. The CDR3 runs 14 residues. The germline V gene has CDR1 SGHTA and CDR2 FQGTGA. Trimming cost V 5 bases and J 6 bases; bases outside gene matches: 7. The CDR3 DNA follows: TGTGCCAGCAGCCCTGACAGGGGGCGAGTCGAGCAGTACTTC. It is translated as CASSPDRGRVEQYF.

This CDR3 reads CASNIDGDLSTEAFF. In DNA form, the CDR3 reads TGTGCCAGCAATATCGACGGGGATTTGAGCACTGAAGCTTTCTTT. The V call is TRBV19, the J call TRBJ1-1; the D is unclear. The V end was cut by 9 bases, the J end by 4 bases, with 21 bases between. Germline values: CDR1 LNHDA, CDR2 SQIVND (reference sequence). This CDR3 is 15 amino acids long.

V is TRBV28 and J is TRBJ1-2; D uncertain. This CDR3 region has 11 residues. Germline lookup yields CDR1 MDHEN and CDR2 SYDVKM. V lost 7 bases, J lost 5 bases, and 8 bases lay in between. Here the CDR3 DNA reads TGTGCCAGCACTCAAGCTTATGGCTACACCTTC. Translated, it gives CASTQAYGYTF.

This clone has just one count. The CDR3 coding sequence is TGTGCCAGCAGCCCCAGGGACAGGGGGATTTTT. Protein product: CASSPRDRGIF. The chain combines TRBV21-1 with TRBJ1-4; TRBD1, as called in the table, went unchecked against the DNA. TRBV21-1 is listed as a pseudogene. This CDR3 has 11 residues.